This T cell receptor beta chain was captured by sequencing in a study of Graves' ophthalmopathy and Graves' hyperthyroidism. The sequenced template was RNA, covering the TCR beta CDR3 region. HTBI-primed first-round RT-PCR preceded second-round multiplex PCR. TCRdb re-analysed the multiplex PCR reads in MiXCR, keeping a single row per CDR3 protein. The sample consists of just over 400,000 distinct CDR3 sequences, 20% to 25% of them appearing once. This clonotype was counted at least ten times. Germline CDR1 is LNHDA and CDR2 is SQIVND (reference sequence). There are 14 residues in the CDR3. V lost 6 bases and J lost 2; bases outside the gene matches: 7.

The receptor was derived from a woman aged 18 to 35 with stable Graves' hyperthyroidism. This chain links TRBV19 with TRBJ2-7, with 7 bases fitting TRBD1. Sequences were obtained from peripheral blood. CDR3 residues: CASRPTRGTYEQYF. The CDR3 nucleotides are TGTGCCAGTAGGCCGACCAGGGGGACCTACGAGCAGTACTTC. The complete variable domain, with remaining parts taken from reference TRBV19 and TRBJ2-7, reads DGGITQSPKYLFRKEGQNVTLSCEQNLNHDAMYWYRQDPGQGLRLIYYSQIVNDFQKGDIAEGYSVSREKKESFPLTVTSAQKNPTAFYLCASRPTRGTYEQYFGPGTRLTVT.